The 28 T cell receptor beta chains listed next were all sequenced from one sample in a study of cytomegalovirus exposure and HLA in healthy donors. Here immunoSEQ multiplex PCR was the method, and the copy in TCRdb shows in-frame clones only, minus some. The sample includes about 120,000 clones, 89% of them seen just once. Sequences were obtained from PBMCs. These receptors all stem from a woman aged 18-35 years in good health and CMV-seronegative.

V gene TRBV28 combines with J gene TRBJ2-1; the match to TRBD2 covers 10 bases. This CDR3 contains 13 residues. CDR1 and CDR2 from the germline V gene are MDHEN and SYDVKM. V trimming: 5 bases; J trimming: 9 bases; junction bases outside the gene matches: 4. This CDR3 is CASSKGLAREQFF. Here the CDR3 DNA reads TGTGCCAGCAGTAAGGGACTAGCGCGTGAGCAGTTCTTC.

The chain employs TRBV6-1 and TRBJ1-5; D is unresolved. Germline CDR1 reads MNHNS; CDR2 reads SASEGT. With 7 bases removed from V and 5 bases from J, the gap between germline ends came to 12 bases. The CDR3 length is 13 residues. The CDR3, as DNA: TGTGCCAGCATTCAAGCATTCGATCAGCCCCAGCATTTT. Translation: CASIQAFDQPQHF.

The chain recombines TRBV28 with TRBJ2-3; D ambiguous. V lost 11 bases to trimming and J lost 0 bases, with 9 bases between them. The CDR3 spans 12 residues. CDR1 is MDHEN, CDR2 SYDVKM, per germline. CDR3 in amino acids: CAAEASTDTQYF. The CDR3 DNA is TGTGCCGCCGAAGCTAGCACAGATACGCAGTATTTT.

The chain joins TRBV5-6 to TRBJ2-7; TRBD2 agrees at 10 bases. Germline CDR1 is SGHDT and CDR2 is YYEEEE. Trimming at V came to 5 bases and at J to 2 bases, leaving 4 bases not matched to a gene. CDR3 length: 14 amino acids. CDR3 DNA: TGTGCCAGCAGGCCCGGACTAGCGGCCTACGAGCAGTACTTC. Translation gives CASRPGLAAYEQYF.

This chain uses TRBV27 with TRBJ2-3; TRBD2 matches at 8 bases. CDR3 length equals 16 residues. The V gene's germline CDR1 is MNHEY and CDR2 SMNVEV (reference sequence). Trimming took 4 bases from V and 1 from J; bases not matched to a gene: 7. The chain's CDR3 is CASSSPAAGGTDTQYF. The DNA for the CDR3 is TGTGCCAGCAGTTCTCCGGCAGCGGGGGGCACAGATACGCAGTATTTT.

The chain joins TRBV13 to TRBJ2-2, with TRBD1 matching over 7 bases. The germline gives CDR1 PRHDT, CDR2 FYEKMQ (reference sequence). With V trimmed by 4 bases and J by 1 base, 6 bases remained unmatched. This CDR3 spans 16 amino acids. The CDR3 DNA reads TGTGCCAGCAGCTCTCGGACAGGACTGAACACCGGGGAGCTGTTTTTT. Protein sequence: CASSSRTGLNTGELFF.

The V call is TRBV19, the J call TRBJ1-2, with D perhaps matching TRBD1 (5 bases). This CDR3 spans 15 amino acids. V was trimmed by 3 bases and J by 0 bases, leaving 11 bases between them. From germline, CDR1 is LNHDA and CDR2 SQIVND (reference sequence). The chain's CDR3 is CASSIETGANYGYTF. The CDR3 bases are TGTGCCAGTAGTATCGAGACGGGGGCTAACTATGGCTACACCTTC.

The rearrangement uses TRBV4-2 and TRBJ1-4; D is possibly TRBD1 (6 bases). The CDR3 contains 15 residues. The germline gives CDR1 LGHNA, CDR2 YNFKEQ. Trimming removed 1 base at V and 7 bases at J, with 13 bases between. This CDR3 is CASSQGVQGGEKLFF. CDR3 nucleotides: TGTGCCAGCAGCCAAGGGGTACAAGGGGGTGAAAAACTGTTTTTT.

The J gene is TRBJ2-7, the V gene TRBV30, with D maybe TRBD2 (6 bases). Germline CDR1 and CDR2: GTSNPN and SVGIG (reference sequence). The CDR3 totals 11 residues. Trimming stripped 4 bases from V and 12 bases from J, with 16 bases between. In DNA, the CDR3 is TGTGCCTGGAATATGGCGGGACTGTCGTACGTC. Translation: CAWNMAGLSYV.

This CDR3 is CASGRLAGGNNEQFF. DNA of the CDR3: TGTGCCAGCGGGAGACTAGCGGGAGGAAACAATGAGCAGTTCTTC. This rearrangement joins TRBV25-1 to TRBJ2-1, with TRBD2 identical over 13 bases. With 8 bases clipped from V and 5 bases from J, the junction kept 6 bases outside the gene matches. CDR3 length: 15 amino acids. Germline V CDR1 and CDR2: MGHDK, SYGVNS.

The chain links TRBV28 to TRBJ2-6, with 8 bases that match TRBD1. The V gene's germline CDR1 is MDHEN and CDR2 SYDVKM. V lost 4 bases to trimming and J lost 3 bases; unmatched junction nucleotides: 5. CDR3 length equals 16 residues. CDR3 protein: CASSSQGAFGANVLTF. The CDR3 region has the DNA TGTGCCAGCAGTTCCCAGGGGGCGTTTGGGGCCAACGTCCTGACTTTC.

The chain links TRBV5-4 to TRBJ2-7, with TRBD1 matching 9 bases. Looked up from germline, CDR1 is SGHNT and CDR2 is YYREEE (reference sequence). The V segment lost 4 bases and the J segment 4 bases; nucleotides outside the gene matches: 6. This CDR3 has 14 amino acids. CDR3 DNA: TGTGCCAGCAGCACCGGGACAGGGCGGTACGAGCAGTACTTC. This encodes CASSTGTGRYEQYF.

CDR3 sequence reads: CASSLEGLRGQPQHF. The DNA of the CDR3 is TGTGCCAGCAGTTTGGAGGGACTACGAGGGCAGCCCCAGCATTTT. This sequence joins TRBV27 and TRBJ1-5, with a weak D call TRBD1 (5 bases). CDR3 length equals 15 residues. Trimming stripped 3 bases from V and 7 bases from J, with 16 bases between. Germline values: CDR1 MNHEY, CDR2 SMNVEV (reference sequence).

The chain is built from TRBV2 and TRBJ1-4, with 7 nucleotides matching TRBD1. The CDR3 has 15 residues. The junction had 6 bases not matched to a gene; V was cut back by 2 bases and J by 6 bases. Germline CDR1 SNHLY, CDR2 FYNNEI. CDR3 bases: TGTGCCAGCAGTGAACCGACAGGGTTAGATGAAAAACTGTTTTTT. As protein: CASSEPTGLDEKLFF.

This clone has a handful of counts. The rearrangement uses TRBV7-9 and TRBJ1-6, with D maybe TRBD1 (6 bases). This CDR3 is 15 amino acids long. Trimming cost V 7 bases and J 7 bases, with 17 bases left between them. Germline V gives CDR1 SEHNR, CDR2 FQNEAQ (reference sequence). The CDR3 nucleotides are TGTGCCAGCACCACGACGGCGCAGGGGAATTCACCCCTCCACTTT. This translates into CASTTTAQGNSPLHF.

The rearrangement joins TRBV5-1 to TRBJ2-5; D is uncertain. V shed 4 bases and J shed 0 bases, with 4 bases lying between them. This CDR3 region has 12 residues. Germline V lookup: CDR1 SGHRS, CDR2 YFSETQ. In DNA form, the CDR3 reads TGCGCCAGCAGCGCGGACCAAGAGACCCAGTACTTC. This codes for CASSADQETQYF.

The CDR3 loop is CASSFLLGSREKLFF. DNA of the CDR3: TGTGCCAGCAGCTTCTTGCTGGGGAGTCGTGAAAAACTGTTTTTT. The chain couples TRBV5-6 to TRBJ1-4; D gene ambiguous. V lost 2 bases and J lost 7, with 15 bases in between. The CDR3 sequence is 15 residues long. Germline loops: CDR1 SGHDT, CDR2 YYEEEE.

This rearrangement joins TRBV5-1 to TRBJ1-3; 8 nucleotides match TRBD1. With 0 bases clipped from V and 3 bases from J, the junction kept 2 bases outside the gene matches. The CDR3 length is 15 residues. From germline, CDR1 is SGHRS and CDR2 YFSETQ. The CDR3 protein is CASSLETGVGNTIYF. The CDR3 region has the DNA TGCGCCAGCAGCTTGGAGACAGGGGTTGGAAACACCATATATTTT.

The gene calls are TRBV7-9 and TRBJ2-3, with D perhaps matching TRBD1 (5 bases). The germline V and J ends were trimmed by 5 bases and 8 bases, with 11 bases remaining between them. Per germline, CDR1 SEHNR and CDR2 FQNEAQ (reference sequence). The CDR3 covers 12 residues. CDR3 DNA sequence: TGTGCCAGCAGCCCCCCCCAGGGTACGCAGTATTTT. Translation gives CASSPPQGTQYF.

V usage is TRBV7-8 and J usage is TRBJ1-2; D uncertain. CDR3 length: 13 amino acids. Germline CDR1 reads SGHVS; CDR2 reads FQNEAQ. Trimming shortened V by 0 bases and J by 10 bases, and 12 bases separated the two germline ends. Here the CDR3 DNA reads TGTGCCAGCAGCTTAGCGTCAACACTACACTACACCTTC. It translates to CASSLASTLHYTF.

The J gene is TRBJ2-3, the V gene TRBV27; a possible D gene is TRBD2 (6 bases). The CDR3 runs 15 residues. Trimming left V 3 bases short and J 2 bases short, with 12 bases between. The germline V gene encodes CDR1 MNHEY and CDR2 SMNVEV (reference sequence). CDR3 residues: CASSFLRDLTDTQYF. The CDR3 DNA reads TGTGCCAGCAGTTTCTTGCGGGATCTCACAGATACGCAGTATTTT.

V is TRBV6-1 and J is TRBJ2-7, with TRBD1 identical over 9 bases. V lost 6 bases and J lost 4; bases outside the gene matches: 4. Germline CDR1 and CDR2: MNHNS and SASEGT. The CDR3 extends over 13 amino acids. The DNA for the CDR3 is TGTGCCAGCAGCGGGGACAGGGCTTACGAGCAGTACGTC. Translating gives CASSGDRAYEQYV.

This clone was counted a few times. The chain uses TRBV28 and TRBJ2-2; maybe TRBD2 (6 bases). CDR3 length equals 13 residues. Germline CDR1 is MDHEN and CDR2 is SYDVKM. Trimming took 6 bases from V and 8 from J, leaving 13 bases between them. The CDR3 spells CASSRHAGGELFF. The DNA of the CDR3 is TGTGCCAGCAGCCGGCACGCGGGAGGGGAGCTGTTTTTT.

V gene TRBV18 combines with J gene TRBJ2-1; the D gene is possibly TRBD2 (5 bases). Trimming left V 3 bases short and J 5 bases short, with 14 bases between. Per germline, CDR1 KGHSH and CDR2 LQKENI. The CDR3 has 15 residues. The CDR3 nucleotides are TGTGCCAGCTCACCCCCTGGGCGGGTCAACAATGAGCAGTTCTTC. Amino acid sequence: CASSPPGRVNNEQFF.

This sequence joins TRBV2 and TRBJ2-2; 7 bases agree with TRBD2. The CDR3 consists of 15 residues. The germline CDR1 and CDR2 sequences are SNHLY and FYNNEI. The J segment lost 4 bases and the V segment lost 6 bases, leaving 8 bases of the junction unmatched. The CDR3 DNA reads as TGTGCCAGCAGCGCCAGCGGGATGAGCACCGGGGAGCTGTTTTTT. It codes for CASSASGMSTGELFF.

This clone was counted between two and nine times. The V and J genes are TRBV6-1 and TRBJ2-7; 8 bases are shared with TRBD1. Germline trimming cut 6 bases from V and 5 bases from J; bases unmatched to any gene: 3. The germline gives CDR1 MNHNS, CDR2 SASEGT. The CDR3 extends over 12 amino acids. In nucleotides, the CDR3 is TGTGCCAGCAGGGCACAGGGGGACGAGCAGTACGTC. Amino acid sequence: CASRAQGDEQYV.

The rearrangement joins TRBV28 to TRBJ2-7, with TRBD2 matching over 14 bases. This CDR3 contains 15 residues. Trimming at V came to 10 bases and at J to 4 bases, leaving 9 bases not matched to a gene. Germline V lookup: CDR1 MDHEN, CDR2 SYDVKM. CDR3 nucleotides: TGTGCCATACTAGGGACTAGCGGGAGTACGTACGAGCAGTACTTC. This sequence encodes CAILGTSGSTYEQYF.

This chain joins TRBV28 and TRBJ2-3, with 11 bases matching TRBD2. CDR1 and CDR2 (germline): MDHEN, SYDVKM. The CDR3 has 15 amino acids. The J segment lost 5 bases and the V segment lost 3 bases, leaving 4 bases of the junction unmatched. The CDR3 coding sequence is TGTGCCAGCAGTTTGACTAGCGGGATCGGAGATACGCAGTATTTT. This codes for CASSLTSGIGDTQYF.